A single sample gave rise to the 28 T cell receptor beta chains below, sequenced in a study of graft-versus-host responses after intestinal transplantation. Here immunoSEQ multiplex PCR was the method, and the copy in TCRdb shows in-frame clones only, minus some. The top ten clones hold about 0.78% of a sample with about 15,000 clones, around 94% of them seen once. The material was PBMCs, obtained 9 days after transplant. These receptors came from a human patient who received an intestinal transplant, so some T cells may come from the graft donor.

This sequence joins TRBV11-2 and TRBJ2-7; 10 positions agree with TRBD2. CDR1 SGHAT and CDR2 FQNNGV come from the germline V gene. This CDR3 comprises 15 residues. V shed 1 base and J 4 bases; nucleotides not matched to a gene: 4. Here the CDR3 DNA reads TGTGCCAGCAGCTTAGTTGCGACTAGCGGGTACGAGCAGTACTTC. It codes for CASSLVATSGYEQYF.

This chain joins TRBV2 and TRBJ1-1, with 10 bases fitting TRBD1. The CDR3 totals 13 residues. J was trimmed by 4 bases and V by 6 bases; bases with no gene match: 2. Germline V gene sequence: CDR1 SNHLY, CDR2 FYNNEI. The chain's CDR3 is CASRTGGSTEAFF. DNA of the CDR3: TGTGCCAGCAGGACAGGGGGCTCCACTGAAGCTTTCTTT.

The V gene is TRBV4-2, the J gene TRBJ1-2; D possibly corresponds to TRBD1 (6 bases). Germline assignment: CDR1 LGHNA and CDR2 YNFKEQ. The CDR3 consists of 15 residues. The V gene lost 0 bases and the J gene lost 4 bases, with 12 bases spanning the gap. This CDR3 is CASSQDPGEGYGYTF. The CDR3 nucleotides read TGTGCCAGCAGCCAAGATCCAGGGGAAGGCTATGGCTACACCTTC.

The J gene is TRBJ2-7, the V gene TRBV7-6; a possible D gene is TRBD2 (6 bases). Trimming stripped 3 bases from V and 7 bases from J, with 16 bases between. This CDR3 region has 14 residues. Germline V lookup: CDR1 SGHVS, CDR2 FNYEAQ. The CDR3 loop is CASSLEPGLGEQYF. The CDR3 DNA follows: TGTGCCAGCAGCTTGGAACCGGGACTGGGGGAGCAGTACTTC.

This clone was observed a single time. This sequence joins TRBV27 and TRBJ2-7, with D possibly TRBD1 on 6 matching bases. Trimming stripped 6 bases from V and 6 bases from J, with 12 bases between. The CDR3 is 12 amino acids. In germline, CDR1 is MNHEY, CDR2 SMNVEV (reference sequence). The CDR3 reads CASRPVQGEQYF. Written as DNA, the CDR3 is TGTGCCAGCAGACCTGTACAGGGCGAGCAGTACTTC.

V usage is TRBV6-7 and J usage is TRBJ2-3; 7 bases line up with TRBD1. TRBV6-7 is sorted into the ORF group, with uncertain function. V was clipped by 0 bases and J by 5 bases; unmatched bases: 14. The CDR3 runs to 18 residues. The CDR3 sequence: CASSYSAPKGAHIDTQYF. CDR3 nucleotide sequence: TGTGCCAGCAGTTACTCCGCCCCAAAGGGGGCGCATATAGATACGCAGTATTTT.

The V and J genes are TRBV7-2 and TRBJ1-1; D unresolved. The V gene lost 7 bases and the J gene lost 7 bases, with 16 bases spanning the gap. This CDR3 has 13 amino acids. Germline CDR1 reads SGHTA; CDR2 reads FQGNSA. This CDR3 reads CASNLAKDHEAFF. The CDR3, as DNA: TGTGCCAGCAACCTGGCCAAGGACCATGAAGCTTTCTTT.

The rearrangement uses TRBV6-1 and TRBJ1-4; 10 nucleotides align to TRBD1. J lost 7 bases, V lost 4 bases, and 6 bases had no gene match. The CDR3 loop spans 15 amino acids. CDR1 and CDR2 from the germline V gene are MNHNS and SASEGT. This CDR3 reads CASSGWTGGIEKLFF. In nucleotides, the CDR3 is TGTGCCAGCAGTGGCTGGACAGGGGGGATTGAAAAACTGTTTTTT.

The genes are TRBV7-9 and TRBJ1-2; TRBD1 matches at 11 bases. V was clipped by 5 bases and J by 4 bases; unmatched bases: 0. The CDR3 extends over 13 amino acids. Per germline, CDR1 SEHNR and CDR2 FQNEAQ (reference sequence). The CDR3 DNA sequence: TGTGCCAGCAGCGGGACAGGGGGCTATGGCTACACCTTC. Amino acid sequence: CASSGTGGYGYTF.

The V gene is TRBV15, the J gene TRBJ2-1, with unresolved D. Germline CDR1 and CDR2: LNHNV and YYDKDF (reference sequence). This CDR3 has 14 amino acids. The germline V and J ends were trimmed by 5 bases and 0 bases, with 8 bases remaining between them. The CDR3 sequence: CATSEIVSYNEQFF. CDR3 sequence (DNA): TGTGCCACCAGCGAAATAGTCTCCTACAATGAGCAGTTCTTC.

V usage is TRBV11-2 and J usage is TRBJ2-3; D may be TRBD1 (5 bases). Trimming pared 2 bases from V and 3 bases from J, leaving 9 bases between. This CDR3 spans 14 amino acids. From germline, CDR1 is SGHAT and CDR2 FQNNGV. The CDR3 coding sequence is TGTGCCAGCAGCTTACAGGGTTTAACAGATACGCAGTATTTT. This sequence encodes CASSLQGLTDTQYF.

This clone was recorded once. This sequence joins TRBV11-2 and TRBJ1-1; the D is unclear. The CDR3 totals 15 residues. Per the germline V gene, CDR1 is SGHAT and CDR2 is FQNNGV. Trimming pared 1 base from V and 4 bases from J, leaving 13 bases between. CDR3 bases: TGTGCCAGCAGCTTAGCTCTGGGTTCATTCACTGAAGCTTTCTTT. Its translation: CASSLALGSFTEAFF.

The genes are TRBV7-9 and TRBJ2-2; TRBD2 is a possible D gene (6 bases). Germline V gives CDR1 SEHNR, CDR2 FQNEAQ (reference sequence). The CDR3 has 17 residues. The V end was cut by 2 bases, the J end by 4 bases, with 17 bases between. The CDR3 here is CASSLYFAGTVTGELFF. The CDR3 nucleotides are TGTGCCAGCAGCTTATATTTCGCCGGGACTGTCACCGGGGAGCTGTTTTTT. Full variable domain (missing parts from reference TRBV7-9 and TRBJ2-2): DTGVSQNPRHKITKRGQNVTFRCDPISEHNRLYWYRQTLGQGPEFLTYFQNEAQLEKSRLLSDRFSAERPKGSFSTLEIQRTEQGDSAMYLCASSLYFAGTVTGELFFGEGSRLTVL.

V and J are TRBV7-3 and TRBJ1-5; unclear D gene. Looked up from germline, CDR1 is SGHTA and CDR2 is FQGTGA. Trimming removed 4 bases from V and 2 bases from J, with 12 bases in between. The CDR3 runs to 15 residues. CDR3 loop: CASSSTVACNQPQHF. The DNA of the CDR3 is TGTGCCAGCAGCTCCACAGTTGCGTGCAATCAGCCCCAGCATTTT. The whole variable domain, remainder taken from reference TRBV7-3 and TRBJ1-5, is GAGVSQTPSNKVTEKGKYVELRCDPISGHTALYWYRQSLGQGPEFLIYFQGTGAADDSGLPNDRFFAVRPEGSVSTLKIQRTERGDSAVYLCASSSTVACNQPQHFGDGTRLSIL.

The rearrangement links TRBV5-1 to TRBJ1-2, with 9 positions matching TRBD1. The J segment lost 6 bases and the V segment lost 2 bases, leaving 11 bases of the junction unmatched. Germline CDR1 SGHRS, CDR2 YFSETQ. The CDR3 consists of 16 residues. The CDR3 DNA follows: TGCGCCAGCAGCTTCCCGGACAGGGGAAAGGAGGATGGCTACACCTTC. This sequence encodes CASSFPDRGKEDGYTF. Full variable domain (remainder filled in from reference TRBV5-1 and TRBJ1-2): KAGVTQTPRYLIKTRGQQVTLSCSPISGHRSVSWYQQTPGQGLQFLFEYFSETQRNKGNFPGRFSGRQFSNSRSEMNVSTLELGDSALYLCASSFPDRGKEDGYTFGSGTRLTVV.

The chain links TRBV28 to TRBJ2-7; D unclear. CDR3 length: 12 residues. Germline CDR1 reads MDHEN; CDR2 reads SYDVKM. The germline V and J ends were trimmed by 3 bases and 2 bases, with 5 bases remaining between them. The CDR3 region is CASSFGAYEQYF. The DNA for the CDR3 is TGTGCCAGCAGTTTCGGAGCCTACGAGCAGTACTTC.

The chain has TRBV2 and TRBJ2-5; no definite D call. Trimming removed 7 bases from V and 3 bases from J, with 9 bases in between. The germline gives CDR1 SNHLY, CDR2 FYNNEI. The CDR3 consists of 12 residues. The CDR3 DNA follows: TGTGCCAGCACCCCCCGGAAAGAGACCCAGTACTTC. It codes for CASTPRKETQYF.

In its sample, this clone was seen once. The chain uses TRBV19 and TRBJ2-7; D gene unclear. The germline gives CDR1 LNHDA, CDR2 SQIVND (reference sequence). The CDR3 extends over 14 amino acids. With 0 bases removed from V and 3 bases from J, the gap between germline ends came to 9 bases. The CDR3 loop reads CASSIDPDGYEQYF. CDR3 coding DNA: TGTGCCAGTAGTATAGATCCCGACGGCTACGAGCAGTACTTC.

J is TRBJ2-3 and V is TRBV10-3; no clear D gene. Trimming removed 1 base at V and 9 bases at J, with 14 bases between. Germline CDR1 and CDR2: ENHRY and SYGVKD. The CDR3 runs 14 residues. CDR3 protein: CAISEFRPLGTQYF. In nucleotides, the CDR3 is TGTGCCATCAGTGAGTTTCGACCCTTAGGAACGCAGTATTTT.

The genes are TRBV25-1 and TRBJ2-7; weak D call: TRBD1 (6 bases). With 6 bases removed from V and 7 bases from J, the gap between germline ends came to 28 bases. Germline V gene data show CDR1 as MGHDK and CDR2 as SYGVNS. The CDR3 length is 17 residues. In DNA form, the CDR3 reads TGTGCCAGCAGCTTGAATGTGGTCCGATGGGACAACCAGGAGCAGTACTTC. It yields the protein CASSLNVVRWDNQEQYF.

This chain joins TRBV9 and TRBJ2-2; 10 bases map to TRBD1. Germline V lookup: CDR1 SGDLS, CDR2 YYNGEE. The CDR3 has 20 amino acids. V lost 5 bases to trimming and J lost 0 bases; unmatched junction nucleotides: 16. CDR3 coding DNA: TGTGCCAGCAGTGTCAATCCGGGACAGGGGTCAAAATCGAACACCGGGGAGCTGTTTTTT. This translates into CASSVNPGQGSKSNTGELFF.

V is TRBV19 and J is TRBJ2-5, with TRBD1 matching 7 bases. V shed 10 bases, J shed 2 bases, and the junction held 25 bases outside the gene matches. Germline V gene data show CDR1 as LNHDA and CDR2 as SQIVND (reference sequence). This CDR3 contains 19 residues. DNA for the CDR3: TGTGCCACCAGTTACAGACAGGGCCTCTCGAGTGTGGGACAAGAGACCCAGTACTTC. Translating gives CATSYRQGLSSVGQETQYF.

This chain connects TRBV30 to TRBJ2-7; 7 positions match TRBD1. Germline CDR1 reads GTSNPN; CDR2 reads SVGIG (reference sequence). The ends lost 3 bases at V and 3 bases at J; junction bases unmatched: 5. The CDR3 has 13 residues. CDR3 residues: CAWRRQGSYEQYF. The DNA of the CDR3 is TGTGCCTGGAGACGACAGGGAAGCTACGAGCAGTACTTC.

The chain carries TRBV6-5 and TRBJ2-7, with D unclear. Germline V gene sequence: CDR1 MNHEY, CDR2 SVGAGI. The V end was cut by 6 bases, the J end by 2 bases, with 8 bases between. This CDR3 comprises 12 residues. The CDR3 here is CASSTVAYEQYF. Written as DNA, the CDR3 is TGTGCCAGCAGCACGGTGGCCTACGAGCAGTACTTC.

The V call is TRBV10-1, the J call TRBJ2-5; the D gene is possibly TRBD1 (6 bases). CDR1 is WNHNN and CDR2 is SYGVQD in the germline V gene (reference sequence). There are 14 residues in the CDR3. The ends were cut back, 7 bases at V and 3 bases at J, with 15 bases in the middle. The CDR3 here is CASTATGGEETQYF. The CDR3 region has the DNA TGCGCCAGCACTGCGACAGGAGGCGAAGAGACCCAGTACTTC.

This clone was seen just once. The rearrangement links TRBV13 to TRBJ1-1, with 10 bases identical to TRBD1. The CDR3 covers 15 residues. Germline-derived CDR1 and CDR2 are PRHDT and FYEKMQ (reference sequence). V shed 3 bases and J 4 bases; nucleotides not matched to a gene: 5. CDR3 in amino acids: CASSFLGQGITEAFF. In nucleotides, the CDR3 is TGTGCCAGCAGCTTTCTGGGACAGGGGATCACTGAAGCTTTCTTT.

The gene calls are TRBV6-5 and TRBJ1-1; D is uncertain. The CDR3 spans 16 residues. CDR1 MNHEY and CDR2 SVGAGI come from the germline V gene. Trimming took off 0 bases at V and 1 base at J, with 12 bases between the two ends. The CDR3 protein is CASSYSRHPGNTEAFF. The CDR3 DNA reads TGTGCCAGCAGTTACTCGAGACACCCGGGGAACACTGAAGCTTTCTTT.

The chain has TRBV11-2 and TRBJ1-1, with D maybe TRBD1 (5 bases). The CDR3 runs to 15 residues. Germline V CDR1 and CDR2: SGHAT, FQNNGV. Trimming cost V 2 bases and J 1 base, with 11 bases left between them. CDR3 amino acids: CASSLTPGRNTEAFF. CDR3 nucleotide sequence: TGTGCCAGCAGCTTAACCCCGGGACGGAACACTGAAGCTTTCTTT. Using reference TRBV11-2 and TRBJ1-1 for the parts outside the CDR3, the full variable domain is EAGVAQSPRYKIIEKRQSVAFWCNPISGHATLYWYQQILGQGPKLLIQFQNNGVVDDSQLPKDRFSAERLKGVDSTLKIQPAKLEDSAVYLCASSLTPGRNTEAFFGQGTRLTVV.